The following is a T cell receptor beta chain sequence with its context. The data are from a study of blood T cell repertoires in COVID-19. Looking at the study overall: The origin of the acute and convalescent COVID-19 samples was the United States, Italy and Spain. The cDNA or gDNA used as material had been derived from T cells, B-cell-depleted T cells, or PBMCs.

Per the authors' pipeline: Reference gene primer amplification gave nucleated cell count estimates. Measured with immunoSEQ multiplex PCR; TCRdb has only the in-frame clones, and not every one. V and J calls and clone size are as listed in that table; D and trimming were resolved from the DNA. Of almost 500,000 clones listed, about 85% are singletons. The CDR3 runs to 15 residues. Germline lookup yields CDR1 SGDLS and CDR2 YYNGEE. V was pared by 4 bases and J by 6 bases, with 5 bases of the junction left unmatched. In assigning cohorts, the study relied on participant-reported clinical history. The source material was PBMCs or T cells enriched from blood (not recorded which). The chain carries TRBV9 and TRBJ1-6; 9 bases are shared with TRBD1. The origin of this receptor is a woman aged 55-70 years who had recovered from COVID-19. The CDR3 is CASSSGQGRNSPLHF. CDR3 coding DNA: TGTGCCAGCAGCTCGGGACAGGGCCGTAATTCACCCCTCCACTTT.